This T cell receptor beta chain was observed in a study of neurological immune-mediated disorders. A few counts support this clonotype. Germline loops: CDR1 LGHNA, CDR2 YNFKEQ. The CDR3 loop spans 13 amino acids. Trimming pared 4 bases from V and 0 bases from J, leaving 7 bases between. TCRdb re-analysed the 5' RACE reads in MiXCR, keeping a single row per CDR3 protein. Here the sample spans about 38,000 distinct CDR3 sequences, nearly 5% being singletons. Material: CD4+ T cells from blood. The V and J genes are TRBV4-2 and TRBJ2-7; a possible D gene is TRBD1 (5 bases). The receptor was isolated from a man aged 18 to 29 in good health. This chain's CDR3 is CASSPTASYEQYF. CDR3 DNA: TGTGCCAGCAGCCCGACAGCCTCCTACGAGCAGTACTTC.